This T cell receptor beta chain was captured in a study of Graves' ophthalmopathy and Graves' hyperthyroidism. Amplification from RNA transcripts yielded the TCR beta CDR3 regions. The authors performed first-round RT-PCR with HTBI primers and then a second-round multiplex PCR. TCRdb re-analysed the multiplex PCR reads in MiXCR, keeping a single row per CDR3 protein. Seen here are under 200,000 distinct CDR3 sequences, over 35% observed once, and the top ten hold about 5.8%. Patients were excluded if they had other autoimmune diseases or uncontrolled infections, and likewise if pregnancy or lactation applied. This sequence originates from a woman between 35 and 50 years old with Graves' ophthalmopathy. The sequenced material came from peripheral blood.

The CDR3 nucleotides read TGTGCCAGCAGCCGACTAGCGGGAGGTCCCCAAGAGACCCAGTACTTC. Amino acids: CASSRLAGGPQETQYF. The chain carries TRBV12-3 or TRBV12-4 and TRBJ2-5, with 13 nucleotides matching TRBD2. Losses at the gene ends were 6 bases for V and 1 base for J; bases not matched to a gene: 5. The CDR3 contains 16 residues.